Each of the 18 T cell receptor beta chains below was sequenced from the same sample in a study of T cell repertoires in cytomegalovirus infection. Each CDR3 protein gets one entry after TCRdb re-called the reads with MiXCR. The data show over 300,000 distinct CDR3 sequences, under 20% seen once. The sequenced sample consisted of PBMCs. These receptors all stem from a human donor in good health (CMV status not recorded). Some clones in this sample may be carry-over from other donors' samples.

The J gene is TRBJ2-2, the V gene TRBV7-4; the D is unclear. V was pared by 1 base and J by 1 base, with 7 bases between. The CDR3 has 15 residues. CDR1 SGHVT and CDR2 SQSDAQ come from the germline V gene. CDR3 in amino acids: CASSLGVRNTGELFF. Written as DNA, the CDR3 is TGTGCCAGCAGCTTAGGTGTCAGGAACACCGGGGAGCTGTTTTTT.

Only a few counts were recorded for this clonotype. The rearrangement uses TRBV7-2 and TRBJ1-5, with 10 bases matching TRBD1. The germline CDR1 and CDR2 sequences are SGHTA and FQGNSA. After removal of 1 base from V and 4 bases from J, the junction contained 7 bases not matched to a gene. The CDR3 is 17 residues long. The CDR3 protein is CASSLGPGQGMNQPQHF. The CDR3 coding sequence is TGTGCCAGCAGCTTAGGCCCGGGACAGGGGATGAATCAGCCCCAGCATTTT.

The V gene is TRBV20-1, the J gene TRBJ2-7; D is uncertain. Germline loops: CDR1 DFQATT, CDR2 SNEGSKA (reference sequence). V shed 5 bases and J shed 2 bases, with 19 bases lying between them. This CDR3 has 15 residues. The CDR3 protein is CSAAGGRAFTYEQYF. The CDR3 region has the DNA TGCAGTGCTGCAGGCGGACGGGCCTTTACCTACGAGCAGTACTTC.

This clonotype came up many times. The chain employs TRBV7-8 and TRBJ1-2; TRBD1 matches at 9 bases. The germline gives CDR1 SGHVS, CDR2 FQNEAQ. The CDR3 loop spans 11 amino acids. The trim removed 5 bases at V and 14 bases at J, leaving 6 bases unmatched. The CDR3 bases are TGTGCCAGCAGCCCGGGGACAGGGTATACCTTC. This translates into CASSPGTGYTF.

At least ten counts were recorded for this clonotype. The V call is TRBV28, the J call TRBJ2-3; 7 nucleotides align to TRBD2. CDR3 size: 14 residues. V shed 6 bases and J 5 bases; nucleotides not matched to a gene: 8. Per the germline V gene, CDR1 is MDHEN and CDR2 is SYDVKM. In DNA, the CDR3 is TGTGCCAGCAGGGGGAGGGAACGTGGAGATACGCAGTATTTT. Translated, it gives CASRGRERGDTQYF.

The table lists this clonotype with a few counts. The chain uses TRBV2 and TRBJ2-2; possibly TRBD1 for D (6 bases). The germline V gene has CDR1 SNHLY and CDR2 FYNNEI. V lost 7 bases and J lost 0, with 9 bases in between. This CDR3 is 14 amino acids long. The DNA of the CDR3 is TGTGCCAGCACGAACAGGGCGAACACCGGGGAGCTGTTTTTT. This gives the protein CASTNRANTGELFF.

This clonotype was detected only a few times. The chain recombines TRBV3-1 with TRBJ1-5; no definite D call. Trimming left V 3 bases short and J 4 bases short, with 7 bases between. Germline CDR1 and CDR2: LGHDT and YNNKEL (reference sequence). This CDR3 has 13 residues. The CDR3 is CASSQMGNQPQHF. The CDR3, as DNA: TGTGCCAGCAGCCAGATGGGGAATCAGCCCCAGCATTTT.

The chain links TRBV4-3 to TRBJ1-4; D is perhaps TRBD1 (5 bases). The length of the CDR3 is 14 residues. V gave up 5 bases and J gave up 5 bases, with 12 bases separating them. Germline V gene sequence: CDR1 LGHNA, CDR2 YSLEER. The CDR3 loop is CASSYGTRNEKLFF. CDR3 bases: TGCGCCAGCAGCTACGGGACCCGAAATGAAAAACTGTTTTTT.

In its sample, this clonotype was seen many times. The V gene is TRBV6-5, the J gene TRBJ1-6, with D hard to call. The germline V and J ends were trimmed by 2 bases and 2 bases, with 13 bases remaining between them. CDR1 is MNHEY and CDR2 is SVGAGI in the germline V gene. The CDR3 totals 17 residues. CDR3 DNA sequence: TGTGCCAGCAGTTACGTGTCCATCACGCCCTATAATTCACCCCTCCACTTT. This translates into CASSYVSITPYNSPLHF.

The V gene is TRBV10-3, the J gene TRBJ2-1; D might be TRBD2 (7 bases). The germline V gene has CDR1 ENHRY and CDR2 SYGVKD. The CDR3 sequence is 18 residues long. V lost 4 bases and J lost 4, with 23 bases in between. In nucleotides, the CDR3 is TGTGCCATCAGTGCCCGGACTAGTTCGGGGAGGGGGTACAATGAGCAGTTCTTC. Its protein is CAISARTSSGRGYNEQFF.

The chain combines TRBV6-2 or TRBV6-3 with TRBJ1-5, with D maybe TRBD1 (5 bases). Trimming removed 2 bases at V and 6 bases at J, with 11 bases between. Germline CDR1 and CDR2: MNHEY and SVGEGT. The CDR3 sequence is 14 residues long. CDR3 coding DNA: TGTGCCAGCAGTTACGGGGCAGGGAGTCAGCCCCAGCATTTT. Encoded protein: CASSYGAGSQPQHF.

In this sample, this clonotype turned up many times. The chain carries TRBV7-2 and TRBJ1-1; D perhaps matches TRBD1 (6 bases). V was cut by 4 bases and J by 2 bases, with 11 bases left in between. Germline-derived CDR1 and CDR2 are SGHTA and FQGNSA. The CDR3 is 14 amino acids. In DNA form, the CDR3 reads TGTGCCAGCAGCTCAGGACAGAGAAACACTGAAGCTTTCTTT. It yields the protein CASSSGQRNTEAFF.

This clonotype was picked up many times. The chain combines TRBV7-2 with TRBJ2-1; TRBD2 might be the D (7 bases). The CDR3 has 15 amino acids. Germline CDR1 is SGHTA and CDR2 is FQGNSA. V shed 5 bases and J shed 5 bases, with 16 bases lying between them. As DNA, the CDR3 is TGTGCCAGCAGCCTTGGGGGGGGCCGGAACAATGAGCAGTTCTTC. Amino acids: CASSLGGGRNNEQFF.

This chain connects TRBV4-1 to TRBJ2-1, with 13 positions matching TRBD2. The CDR3 length is 17 residues. Germline-derived CDR1 and CDR2 are MGHRA and YSYEKL. V dropped 1 base and J dropped 7; count of bases not matched to a gene: 7. The CDR3 reads CASSQAELAGGRNEQFF. The DNA of the CDR3 is TGCGCCAGCAGCCAAGCCGAACTAGCGGGGGGGCGAAATGAGCAGTTCTTC.

The V gene is TRBV20-1, the J gene TRBJ2-1; TRBD2 aligns across 12 bases. The CDR3 runs to 17 residues. Germline V gene sequence: CDR1 DFQATT, CDR2 SNEGSKA (reference sequence). Unmatched junction bases numbered 8, after V lost 4 bases and J lost 1 base. Here the CDR3 reads CSATTTGTSGSYNEQFF. CDR3 nucleotides: TGCAGTGCTACCACAACCGGGACTAGCGGGTCCTACAATGAGCAGTTCTTC.

This clonotype has more than one count but fewer than ten. This chain links TRBV7-6 with TRBJ2-5; 11 nucleotides agree with TRBD2. The V and J ends lost 3 bases and 4 bases, in that order; junction bases with no gene match: 10. The germline V gene encodes CDR1 SGHVS and CDR2 FNYEAQ. CDR3 length: 17 residues. CDR3 bases: TGTGCCAGCAGCTTGTATACTAGCGGGGGCTCAGTAGAGACCCAGTACTTC. Amino acid sequence: CASSLYTSGGSVETQYF.

The table lists this clonotype with many counts. The chain is built from TRBV4-1 and TRBJ1-4; no reliable D call. Per the germline V gene, CDR1 is MGHRA and CDR2 is YSYEKL. The V end was cut by 4 bases, the J end by 7 bases, with 13 bases between. The CDR3 length is 14 residues. CDR3 protein: CASSPPDWGEKLFF. The CDR3 nucleotides read TGCGCCAGCAGCCCCCCCGATTGGGGTGAAAAACTGTTTTTT.

This clonotype showed up just a few times. V usage is TRBV25-1 and J usage is TRBJ2-1; 10 bases align to TRBD1. This CDR3 comprises 16 residues. The V gene's germline CDR1 is MGHDK and CDR2 SYGVNS. The V and J ends lost 3 bases and 7 bases, in that order; junction bases with no gene match: 9. As DNA, the CDR3 is TGTGCCAGCAGTGAGCCCCCACGGACAGGGGGAAATGAGCAGTTCTTC. Residues: CASSEPPRTGGNEQFF.